Listed below are T cell receptor beta chains from one sample, sequenced in a study of blood T cells in healthy people across ages. A single record per CDR3 protein comes from TCRdb applying MiXCR to the 5' RACE reads. Among roughly 500,000 distinct CDR3 sequences listed, 27% were seen once. The sequencing input was blood. Every receptor here comes from a woman between 65 and 79 years old in good health. Each CDR3 is given with its conserved first and last residue. Each record gives: D gene, V gene, clone size, J gene, CDR3 DNA, CDR3 protein. The D gene is left open where the match is weak. Where a row states a size, it is once, few, many or the class of an expanded clone; other rows omit it.

TRBD1	TRBV27	-	TRBJ1-3	TGTGCCAGCAGGTTGACAGGGGGCTCTGGAAACACCATATATTTT	CASRLTGGSGNTIYF
TRBD2	TRBV29-1	-	TRBJ2-3	TGCAGCGTTATCAGACTAGCGGGGTACACAGATACGCAGTATTTT	CSVIRLAGYTDTQYF
-	TRBV11-2	few	TRBJ1-6	TGTGCCAGCAGCTTAAAGCACAGCTATAATTCACCCCTCCACTTT	CASSLKHSYNSPLHF
TRBD2	TRBV20-1	-	TRBJ2-3	TGCAGTGCTAGAGATTGGACTAGCGTCGCAGATACGCAGTATTTT	CSARDWTSVADTQYF
TRBD2	TRBV7-9	-	TRBJ2-4	TGTGCCAGCAGATCTCCGGGACTAGCGGGGGCTCAGTACTTC	CASRSPGLAGAQYF
-	TRBV5-1	-	TRBJ1-4	TGCGCCAGCAGCCGGGGCCCCCAGGGAGATGAAAAACTGTTTTTT	CASSRGPQGDEKLFF
-	TRBV20-1	-	TRBJ2-5	TGCAGTGCTGGTGGGGGACAAGAGACCCAGTACTTC	CSAGGGQETQYF
TRBD1	TRBV7-3	-	TRBJ2-1	TGTGCCAGCAGCTTATGGGCCGGGACAGGGTCCTACAATGAGCAGTTCTTC	CASSLWAGTGSYNEQFF
TRBD2	TRBV18	-	TRBJ2-7	TGTGCCAGCTCACCCGGGACTAGCGGCTCCTACGAGCAGTACTTC	CASSPGTSGSYEQYF
-	TRBV12-3/TRBV12-4	-	TRBJ1-5	TGTGCCAGCAGTTTATTCCAGCCCCAGCATTTT	CASSLFQPQHF
TRBD1	TRBV4-2	few	TRBJ2-7	TGTGCCAGCAGCCAAGGTAGGACAGGCTCCTACGAGCAGTACTTC	CASSQGRTGSYEQYF
-	TRBV7-7	-	TRBJ1-6	TGTGCCAGCAGCTTAGGGTTGATCCATTCCTATAATTCACCCCTCCACTTT	CASSLGLIHSYNSPLHF
-	TRBV18	many	TRBJ1-3	TGTGCCAGCAGCCCGCGAGGCTCTGGAAACACCATATATTTT	CASSPRGSGNTIYF
-	TRBV5-1	-	TRBJ2-3	TGCGCCAGCAGCCCCATCTACGCATCTAGCACAGATACGCAGTATTTT	CASSPIYASSTDTQYF
-	TRBV7-8	many	TRBJ2-5	TGTGCCAGCAGCTCCGTCCGAGCCCAGTACTTC	CASSSVRAQYF
-	TRBV9	-	TRBJ1-2	TGTGCCAGCAGCGTATCAACATATGGGGGCTATGGCTACACCTTC	CASSVSTYGGYGYTF
-	TRBV6-5	-	TRBJ2-4	TGTGCCAGCAAAACAGGGGACTATCAGTACTTC	CASKTGDYQYF
TRBD2	TRBV5-1	-	TRBJ2-1	TGCGCCAGCAGCCAAATAGCCTCCGGGACTATTTACCCCAATGAGCAGTTCTTC	CASSQIASGTIYPNEQFF
-	TRBV12-3/TRBV12-4	-	TRBJ2-7	TGTGCCAGCACTCTGGGGGGCCCCGTCCACGAGCAGTACTTC	CASTLGGPVHEQYF
-	TRBV5-1	-	TRBJ1-2	TGCGCCAGCAGCTCCACTGGGGAGTGGTATGGCTACACCTTC	CASSSTGEWYGYTF
-	TRBV6-2/TRBV6-3	-	TRBJ2-7	TGTGCCAGCAAGTCCACCTCCTACGAGCAGTACTTC	CASKSTSYEQYF
TRBD2	TRBV7-2	-	TRBJ2-1	TGTGCCAGCAGGCCTACTAGCGGGGGGGCCAATGAGCAGTTCTTC	CASRPTSGGANEQFF
-	TRBV15	few	TRBJ1-4	TGTGCCACCATGGGGGGCTTAAACGGTGGTAATGAAAAACTGTTTTTT	CATMGGLNGGNEKLFF
-	TRBV6-6	-	TRBJ2-5	TGTGCCAGCAGTTACAGGCGGAACCTCCAAGAGACCCAGTACTTC	CASSYRRNLQETQYF
-	TRBV20-1	-	TRBJ2-7	TGCAGTGCTAGAGATGAAGGCAGGGCCTCCTACAAGCAGTACTTC	CSARDEGRASYKQYF
TRBD1	TRBV7-9	few	TRBJ2-2	TGTGCCAGCAGCTTAGACGACAGGGACACCGGGGAGCTGTTTTTT	CASSLDDRDTGELFF
-	TRBV7-2	few	TRBJ1-2	TGTGCCAGCAGCTGGACAGATTTTGACTATGGCTACACCTTC	CASSWTDFDYGYTF
-	TRBV2	-	TRBJ2-6	TGTGCCAGCAAACAAGCTACTGGGGCCAACGTCCTGACTTTC	CASKQATGANVLTF
-	TRBV20-1	-	TRBJ2-3	TGCAGTGCGGGTACTAGCACAGATACGCAGTATTTT	CSAGTSTDTQYF
-	TRBV9	-	TRBJ1-3	TGTGCCAGCAGGGAAGGAAACACCATATATTTT	CASREGNTIYF
-	TRBV15	few	TRBJ1-1	TGTGCCACCAGCAGGTTAGGCACCGAAGCTTTCTTT	CATSRLGTEAFF
-	TRBV20-1	few	TRBJ2-2	TGCAGTGCTAGAGATCGGAGGGGGTTCGCGAACACCGGGGAGCTGTTTTTT	CSARDRRGFANTGELFF
-	TRBV28	-	TRBJ1-2	TGTGCCAGCAAGAGCCAGGACAACCTCCGGGGCTACACCTTC	CASKSQDNLRGYTF
TRBD1	TRBV29-1	few	TRBJ1-3	TGCAGCGCTGGGACAGCCTCTGGAAACACCATATATTTT	CSAGTASGNTIYF
-	TRBV29-1	few	TRBJ1-2	TGCAGCGTCGGCCAGACGGGACTCTCCTATGGCTACACCTTC	CSVGQTGLSYGYTF
TRBD2	TRBV4-2	-	TRBJ2-2	TGTGCCAGCAGCCAAATCTCGGCTAGCGGGGGGAGCGGCACCGGGGAGCTGTTTTTT	CASSQISASGGSGTGELFF
TRBD1	TRBV6-1	-	TRBJ1-2	TGTGCCAGCAGCCGGGACAGGGTGTTTGGCTACACCTTC	CASSRDRVFGYTF
-	TRBV7-9	-	TRBJ1-1	TGTGCCAGCAGCTTAGCGGAGCCTCTGAACACTGAAGCTTTCTTT	CASSLAEPLNTEAFF
-	TRBV6-2/TRBV6-3	few	TRBJ2-3	TGTGCCAGCAGGGCTTTGACGGATACGCAGTATTTT	CASRALTDTQYF
-	TRBV20-1	-	TRBJ2-5	TGCAGTGCTAGAGTTGGGACTGAAGAGACCCAGTACTTC	CSARVGTEETQYF
TRBD2	TRBV12-3/TRBV12-4	few	TRBJ2-1	TGTGCCAGCAGTGAGGGACTAGCGGGAGCTAATGAGCAGTTCTTC	CASSEGLAGANEQFF
-	TRBV20-1	-	TRBJ1-1	TGCAGAGGACAGTCTGGGAACACTGAAGCTTTCTTT	CRGQSGNTEAFF
-	TRBV7-2	few	TRBJ1-2	TGTGCCAGCAGCTTAAAGACCGAGGGCCAGACCCATGGCTACACCTTC	CASSLKTEGQTHGYTF